This passage covers 16 T cell receptor beta chains from one sample sequenced in a study of T cells in women clearing cervical HPV infection. Only in-frame clones appear in the TCRdb table, and some are missing; sequencing was by immunoSEQ multiplex PCR. This sample's table has tens of thousands of clones. Specimen: blood buffy coat. These receptors were obtained from a woman between 18 and 69 years old with a cervical HPV16 infection that either progressed to CIN3+ or cleared (not recorded which).

For this clone: The read ends 3 residues shy of where the CDR3 ends; the end is completed using the germline J gene. The genes are TRBV15 and TRBJ2-5; D gene unclear. The germline V gene has CDR1 LNHNV and CDR2 YYDKDF (reference sequence). This CDR3 is built from 13 residues. V was trimmed by 0 bases and J by 5 bases, leaving 7 bases between them. Partial CDR3 DNA: TGTGCCACCAGCAGAGATCGAAGGGAGACC. This sequence encodes CATSRDRRET. The complete CDR3 protein is CATSRDRRETQYF.

A word on this clone: The observed sequence ends 3 residues before the CDR3 terminus, with the missing tail filled in from the germline J gene. The gene calls are TRBV28 and TRBJ2-5; D is unresolved. Germline V gene data show CDR1 as MDHEN and CDR2 as SYDVKM. V lost 5 bases to trimming and J lost 5 bases, with 9 bases between them. This CDR3 contains 12 residues. The CDR3 bases that were read are TGTGCCAGCAGTCAGAGGTGGGAGACC. Translating it yields CASSQRWET. The full CDR3 is CASSQRWETQYF.

A word on this clone: The read comes to an end 3 residues before the CDR3 does, leaving the germline J gene to fill in the end. The J gene is TRBJ2-2, the V gene TRBV7-6; 10 bases map to TRBD1. The CDR3 is 15 amino acids. CDR1 is SGHVS, CDR2 FNYEAQ, per germline. V lost 5 bases, J lost 5 bases, and 5 bases stayed unmatched. CDR3: CASSHDRGRTGELFF. Incomplete CDR3 DNA: TGTGCCAGCAGCCACGACAGGGGGCGAACCGGGGAG.

Points on this clone: The CDR3 is cut off 3 residues early in the read; its end comes from the germline J gene. This chain joins TRBV10-3 and TRBJ1-4; no definite D call. This CDR3 region has 15 residues. Germline V CDR1 and CDR2: ENHRY, SYGVKD. The sequenced CDR3 bases are TGTGCCATCAGTGTTTCCAGATTGACAAATTCACCA. Its protein is CAISVSRLTNSP. The whole CDR3 protein is CAISVSRLTNSPLFF.

Worth noting for this clone: The observed sequence ends 3 residues before the CDR3 terminus, with the missing tail filled in from the germline J gene. This sequence joins TRBV30 and TRBJ2-5; maybe TRBD1 (5 bases). Trimming cost V 3 bases and J 4 bases, with 15 bases left between them. The CDR3 length is 14 residues. CDR1 is GTSNPN and CDR2 is SVGIG in the germline V gene (reference sequence). The CDR3 loop is CAWSPGPGRETQYF. CDR3 DNA, as far as it was read: TGTGCCTGGAGCCCAGGGCCAGGGCGAGAGACC.

Frequency places this clone as medium-sized. The read ends 3 residues before the CDR3 terminus; that terminus is restored from the germline J gene. Within the sample, other DNA sequences also encode this same CDR3. The chain carries TRBV18 and TRBJ2-1; 10 bases align to TRBD2. CDR3 length equals 18 residues. CDR1 and CDR2 from the germline V gene are KGHSH and LQKENI. The J segment lost 7 bases and the V segment lost 0 bases, leaving 12 bases of the junction unmatched. The CDR3 region is CASSPPFRLAGEGNEQFF. CDR3 DNA (partial): TGTGCCAGCTCACCACCTTTTCGGCTAGCGGGGGAGGGGAATGAG. Looking up the rest from reference TRBV18 and TRBJ2-1 gives the full variable domain: NAGVMQNPRHLVRRRGQEARLRCSPMKGHSHVYWYRQLPEEGLKFMVYLQKENIIDESGMPKERFSAEFPKEGPSILRIQQVVRGDSAAYFCASSPPFRLAGEGNEQFFGPGTRLTVL.

Worth noting for this clone: The DNA ends 3 residues before the CDR3 does, and the rest of the CDR3 is filled in from the germline J gene. The chain links TRBV20-1 to TRBJ1-2, with D possibly being TRBD1 (5 bases). Germline-derived CDR1 and CDR2 are DFQATT and SNEGSKA (reference sequence). This CDR3 contains 12 residues. CDR3 DNA (partial): TGCAGTGCTAGGATTCAGGGCAATGAC. Its protein is CSARIQGND. The full CDR3 protein is CSARIQGNDYTF.

Concerning this clone itself: Read coverage stops 3 residues before the CDR3 terminus; the germline J gene supplies the remainder. The genes are TRBV18 and TRBJ1-1; TRBD1 is a possible D gene (5 bases). CDR3 length: 13 amino acids. CDR1 is KGHSH, CDR2 LQKENI, per germline. CDR3 amino acids: CASSPQGRQGAFF. The CDR3 DNA, read in part, is TGTGCCAGCTCACCACAGGGTCGGCAGGGA.

A remark on this clone: At one end, the junction sequence differs from germline, possibly due to a read error. The CDR3 is cut off 3 residues early in the read; its end comes from the germline J gene. The same CDR3 arises from other DNA sequences in this sample as well. The chain combines TRBV7-9 with TRBJ1-3, with D uncertain. The CDR3 loop spans 15 amino acids. CDR1 SEHNR and CDR2 FQNEAQ come from the germline V gene (reference sequence). The sequenced CDR3 bases are TGTGCCAGCAGCTTAGAGGGTATGGCTGGAAACACG. It encodes CASSLEGMAGNT. From start to end, the CDR3 is CASSLEGMAGNTIYF.

To note about this clone: The CDR3 extends 3 residues past the end of the read, so its final part is completed from the germline J gene. V gene TRBV12-3 or TRBV12-4 combines with J gene TRBJ2-1; 9 bases line up with TRBD1. This CDR3 region has 15 residues. V trimming: 7 bases; J trimming: 5 bases; junction bases outside the gene matches: 9. The sequenced CDR3 bases are TGTGCCAGCAATTTCGCGGGACAGGGCAACAATGAG. Its protein product is CASNFAGQGNNE. The complete CDR3 protein is CASNFAGQGNNEQFF.

Details on this clone: The CDR3 end is not reached by the read, which stops 3 residues before it; the germline J gene fills it in. J is TRBJ2-1 and V is TRBV6-4, with a weak D call TRBD1 (5 bases). This CDR3 has 14 residues. Germline V gives CDR1 MRHNA, CDR2 SNTAGT. Trimming cost V 4 bases and J 2 bases, with 9 bases left between them. The CDR3 loop is CASSAQGTYNEQFF. The sequenced part of the CDR3 DNA is TGTGCCAGCAGTGCTCAGGGTACCTACAATGAG.

Points on this clone: At one end, the junction sequence differs from germline, possibly due to a read error. The read terminates 3 residues ahead of where the CDR3 ends, so the germline J gene completes it. The chain is built from TRBV7-9 and TRBJ2-3, with 8 bases that match TRBD1. The CDR3 has 15 amino acids. Germline lookup yields CDR1 SEHNR and CDR2 FQNEAQ (reference sequence). The CDR3: CVSSRTTGAFETQYF. CDR3 bases read: TGTGTCAGCAGCCGTACGACAGGGGCATTTGAGACG. The full variable domain, its missing parts supplied by reference TRBV7-9 and TRBJ2-3, is DTGVSQNPRHKITKRGQNVTFRCDPISEHNRLYWYRQTLGQGPEFLTYFQNEAQLEKSRLLSDRFSAERPKGSFSTLEIQRTEQGDSAMYLCVSSRTTGAFETQYFGPGTRLTVL.

Concerning this clone: The read ends 3 residues before the CDR3 terminus; that terminus is restored from the germline J gene. The gene calls are TRBV5-1 and TRBJ2-7; 13 bases fit TRBD2. The CDR3 consists of 15 residues. Looked up from germline, CDR1 is SGHRS and CDR2 is YFSETQ. J gave up 5 bases and V 3 bases, and 5 bases lay outside the gene matches. CDR3: CASSYTGTSGDEQYF. The CDR3 bases that were read are TGCGCCAGCAGCTATACGGGGACTAGCGGGGACGAG.

On this clone itself: The CDR3 goes on 3 residues after the read ends, and that part is filled in from the germline J gene. The chain couples TRBV19 to TRBJ2-2; 12 positions agree with TRBD1. The CDR3 totals 15 residues. Germline V gives CDR1 LNHDA, CDR2 SQIVND (reference sequence). Losses at the gene ends were 6 bases for V and 6 bases for J; bases not matched to a gene: 5. CDR3 bases read: TGTGCCAGTAGATGGGGACAGGGGGCTCCCGGGGAG. It codes for CASRWGQGAPGE. The CDR3 as a whole reads CASRWGQGAPGELFF.

Its frequency marks this clone as medium-sized. The CDR3 goes on 3 residues after the read ends, and that part is filled in from the germline J gene. This chain connects TRBV19 to TRBJ2-3, with D possibly matching TRBD2 (6 bases). The CDR3 extends over 14 amino acids. V was pared by 7 bases and J by 1 base, with 12 bases between. The germline CDR1 and CDR2 sequences are LNHDA and SQIVND (reference sequence). CDR3 loop: CASTLTGGTDTQYF. CDR3 DNA (partial): TGTGCCAGTACCCTGACGGGGGGCACAGATACG.

Of note for this clone: Read data end 3 residues before the CDR3 end; the end is taken from the germline J gene. The gene calls are TRBV5-4 and TRBJ2-3; possible D gene TRBD2, 7 bases. The V gene lost 6 bases and the J gene lost 6 bases, with 14 bases spanning the gap. CDR3 length: 13 residues. Germline V gene data show CDR1 as SGHNT and CDR2 as YYREEE (reference sequence). CDR3: CASTSGGADTQYF. Partial CDR3 DNA: TGTGCCAGCACCTCTGGGGGGGCTGATACG.